These T cell receptor beta chains were read from a single sample in a study of blood T cells in healthy people across ages. TCRdb re-derived calls from the 5' RACE reads in MiXCR, one entry per CDR3 protein. The profile shows 600,000 to 900,000 distinct CDR3 sequences, roughly 24% of them singletons. These data were also filed under a second study, of T cells of mothers and their children.

Sequenced input: blood. These receptors were taken from a boy between 10 and 17 years old in good health. Each CDR3 is given with its conserved first and last residue. D genes are given only for firm matches. Not all rows give a size; the values are once, few, many and, for expanded clones, a class.

CDR3aa | CDR3nt | v_gene | abundance | j_gene | d_gene
CASSQPGHKNTEAFF | TGTGCCAGCAGCCAACCGGGACATAAGAACACTGAAGCTTTCTTT | TRBV3-1 | - | TRBJ1-1 | -
CATSDFNGRTQYF | TGTGCCACCAGTGATTTCAACGGTCGGACCCAGTACTTC | TRBV24-1 | few | TRBJ2-5 | -
CASSLSASGLYNEQFF | TGTGCCAGCAGTTTATCTGCTAGCGGATTGTACAATGAGCAGTTCTTC | TRBV28 | few | TRBJ2-1 | TRBD2
CASSARQPQETQYF | TGTGCCAGCAGCGCAAGACAGCCCCAAGAGACCCAGTACTTC | TRBV9 | - | TRBJ2-5 | -
CASSRDQTTDTQYF | TGTGCCAGCAGCCGGGATCAAACGACAGATACGCAGTATTTT | TRBV12-3/TRBV12-4 | - | TRBJ2-3 | -
CASSTFDRGWNEQFF | TGTGCCAGCAGTACCTTCGACAGGGGGTGGAATGAGCAGTTCTTC | TRBV28 | - | TRBJ2-1 | TRBD1
CASSVGTYGYTF | TGTGCCAGCAGCGTGGGGACCTATGGCTACACCTTC | TRBV9 | - | TRBJ1-2 | -
CASRLDQETQYF | TGCGCCAGCAGATTAGACCAAGAGACCCAGTACTTC | TRBV10-2 | few | TRBJ2-5 | -
CATSRDPKLAGMVETQYF | TGTGCCACCAGCAGAGATCCAAAGCTAGCGGGGATGGTTGAGACCCAGTACTTC | TRBV15 | - | TRBJ2-5 | TRBD2
CASSLVTGMGETQYF | TGTGCCAGCAGCTTAGTTACAGGGATGGGGGAGACCCAGTACTTC | TRBV11-2 | - | TRBJ2-5 | -
CSARDQGDGYTF | TGCAGTGCTAGGGATCAGGGCGATGGCTACACCTTC | TRBV20-1 | few | TRBJ1-2 | -
CASSFSGEEYEQYF | TGTGCCAGCAGTTTCTCGGGGGAGGAATACGAGCAGTACTTC | TRBV27 | - | TRBJ2-7 | -
CASSLNGRSSGEKLFF | TGCGCCAGCAGCTTGAACGGTCGAAGTAGTGGTGAAAAACTGTTTTTT | TRBV5-1 | once | TRBJ1-4 | -
CASSEMGGSETQYF | TGTGCCAGCAGCGAAATGGGGGGGAGCGAGACCCAGTACTTC | TRBV2 | few | TRBJ2-5 | TRBD2
CASSSGNVAKNIQYF | TGTGCCAGCAGTTCGGGGAATGTAGCCAAAAACATTCAGTACTTC | TRBV6-6 | - | TRBJ2-4 | -
CASSLEGGVTNEQFF | TGCGCCAGCAGCTTGGAAGGGGGGGTGACCAATGAGCAGTTCTTC | TRBV5-1 | few | TRBJ2-1 | -
CASSQEVSSMYGYTF | TGTGCCAGCAGCCAAGAGGTCAGCAGCATGTATGGCTACACCTTC | TRBV3-1 | - | TRBJ1-2 | -
CASSYFGTQDNEQFF | TGTGCCAGCAGTTACTTTGGGACACAAGACAATGAGCAGTTCTTC | TRBV6-6 | - | TRBJ2-1 | -
CASSAGTVFSGNTIYF | TGTGCCAGCAGCGCGGGGACGGTCTTCTCTGGAAACACCATATATTTT | TRBV9 | - | TRBJ1-3 | -
CASSQDSQPLHF | TGTGCCAGCAGCCAGGACAGCCAACCCCTCCACTTT | TRBV3-1 | - | TRBJ1-6 | -
CASSAWETTGELFF | TGTGCCAGCAGTGCCTGGGAAACCACCGGGGAGCTGTTTTTT | TRBV7-9 | few | TRBJ2-2 | -
CASSPLTSGGAGEQFF | TGTGCCAGCAGTCCTCTGACTAGCGGGGGGGCGGGTGAGCAGTTCTTC | TRBV12-3/TRBV12-4 | - | TRBJ2-1 | TRBD2
CASSPGGGGAGSYNEQFF | TGTGCCAGCAGCCCTGGGGGCGGGGGGGCCGGGTCCTACAATGAGCAGTTCTTC | TRBV6-1 | few | TRBJ2-1 | TRBD2
CASSLGQGRRSSYNEQFF | TGTGCCAGCAGCCTCGGACAGGGAAGGAGGAGCTCCTACAATGAGCAGTTCTTC | TRBV14 | few | TRBJ2-1 | TRBD1
CASSPQGARGYTF | TGTGCCAGCAGCCCACAGGGGGCGCGGGGCTACACCTTC | TRBV7-2 | - | TRBJ1-2 | TRBD1
CASSPVQGNYGYTF | TGTGCCAGCAGTCCCGTACAGGGCAACTATGGCTACACCTTC | TRBV6-5 | few | TRBJ1-2 | -
CASSMSLAAYEQYF | TGTGCCAGTAGTATGTCACTAGCGGCATACGAGCAGTACTTC | TRBV12-3/TRBV12-4 | - | TRBJ2-7 | TRBD2
CASSFGGSRQYF | TGTGCCAGCAGTTTCGGAGGCTCGCGGCAGTACTTC | TRBV28 | - | TRBJ2-7 | -
CSVEVVGMPYEQYF | TGCAGCGTTGAAGTTGTAGGGATGCCCTACGAGCAGTACTTC | TRBV29-1 | few | TRBJ2-7 | -
CASSLGAGTDQPQHF | TGTGCCAGCAGCTTGGGGGCCGGGACGGATCAGCCCCAGCATTTT | TRBV5-5 | - | TRBJ1-5 | -
CSALRGVEQYF | TGCAGCGCTCTGAGGGGGGTCGAGCAGTACTTC | TRBV29-1 | - | TRBJ2-7 | -
CASSLAGALGENIQYF | TGTGCCAGCAGTTTGGCGGGGGCACTAGGAGAAAACATTCAGTACTTC | TRBV28 | few | TRBJ2-4 | -
CASTLLAGGYEQYF | TGTGCCAGCACCCTTTTAGCAGGAGGCTACGAGCAGTACTTC | TRBV5-5 | - | TRBJ2-7 | -
CASSSRAGTQYF | TGTGCCAGCAGCTCACGGGCGGGTACGCAGTATTTT | TRBV7-3 | few | TRBJ2-3 | -
CSVVTAHQPPETQYF | TGCAGCGTCGTCACCGCCCACCAGCCACCGGAGACCCAGTACTTC | TRBV29-1 | - | TRBJ2-5 | -
CASSHLGQVPYNEQFF | TGCGCCAGCAGCCACTTAGGACAGGTGCCATACAATGAGCAGTTCTTC | TRBV4-1 | few | TRBJ2-1 | TRBD1
CSAPRGQGVTDTQYF | TGCAGTGCACCGCGGGGACAGGGGGTTACAGATACGCAGTATTTT | TRBV20-1 | few | TRBJ2-3 | TRBD1
CASSYSMTDGYTF | TGTGCCAGCAGTTACTCGATGACGGATGGCTACACCTTC | TRBV6-5 | few | TRBJ1-2 | -
CASTSNPGVLGTETQYF | TGTGCCAGCACCTCAAATCCCGGGGTCTTAGGGACAGAGACCCAGTACTTC | TRBV28 | - | TRBJ2-5 | -
CASSLTQNYGYTF | TGTGCCAGCAGTTTAACCCAGAACTATGGCTACACCTTC | TRBV12-3/TRBV12-4 | few | TRBJ1-2 | -
CASSPFGGRRSYEQYF | TGTGCCAGCAGTCCTTTCGGGGGGCGAAGGTCCTACGAGCAGTACTTC | TRBV7-8 | - | TRBJ2-7 | -
CSARQAGGEQYF | TGCAGTGCTCGACAGGCGGGGGGCGAGCAGTACTTC | TRBV20-1 | - | TRBJ2-7 | TRBD2
CSARPGVDEQYF | TGCAGTGCTAGACCAGGGGTAGACGAGCAGTACTTC | TRBV20-1 | few | TRBJ2-7 | -
CASSDRDRDKEQYF | TGTGCCAGCAGTGACCGGGACAGGGATAAAGAGCAGTACTTC | TRBV12-3/TRBV12-4 | - | TRBJ2-7 | TRBD1
CASSMAGPPGDTQYF | TGTGCCAGTAGTATGGCGGGACCCCCGGGAGATACGCAGTATTTT | TRBV19 | - | TRBJ2-3 | -
CASSPGVHEQYF | TGTGCCAGCAGCCCCGGGGTCCACGAGCAGTACTTC | TRBV11-2 | - | TRBJ2-7 | -
CATLLVTQYF | TGTGCCACCCTACTTGTGACCCAGTACTTC | TRBV6-1 | - | TRBJ2-5 | -
CASSLVTGFTDTQYF | TGTGCCAGCAGCTTAGTGACGGGATTCACAGATACGCAGTATTTT | TRBV7-2 | - | TRBJ2-3 | -
CASSLDVQGQGGTQYF | TGCGCCAGCAGCTTGGATGTGCAGGGGCAGGGGGGGACCCAGTACTTC | TRBV5-1 | few | TRBJ2-5 | -
CASSKGVGLAYEQYF | TGTGCCAGCAGTAAGGGTGTGGGCCTCGCCTACGAGCAGTACTTC | TRBV11-3 | - | TRBJ2-7 | -
CASSPNPGGRLGQETQYF | TGTGCCAGCAGCCCTAACCCGGGAGGCCGCTTGGGGCAAGAGACCCAGTACTTC | TRBV7-7 | few | TRBJ2-5 | TRBD2
CASSLGERGVPLSYNEQFF | TGTGCCAGCAGTTTAGGAGAGCGGGGGGTACCCCTCTCCTACAATGAGCAGTTCTTC | TRBV6-5 | - | TRBJ2-1 | TRBD2
CASSYSGTGPLRTEAFF | TGTGCCAGCAGTTACTCAGGAACAGGGCCCTTGCGCACTGAAGCTTTCTTT | TRBV6-6 | - | TRBJ1-1 | -
CSAADKPGTPLGEQYF | TGCAGTGCCGCGGATAAGCCGGGGACACCTCTTGGGGAGCAGTACTTC | TRBV20-1 | few | TRBJ2-5 | -
CASRPAGRTQGYTF | TGTGCCAGCAGACCTGCAGGGCGTACCCAAGGCTACACCTTC | TRBV12-3/TRBV12-4 | - | TRBJ1-2 | -
CSVVGDGGYSRGYTF | TGCAGCGTTGTAGGGGATGGGGGGTATTCACGAGGCTACACCTTC | TRBV29-1 | - | TRBJ1-2 | -
CASSPGGQGTNEKLFF | TGTGCCAGCAGTCCCGGAGGACAGGGAACTAATGAAAAACTGTTTTTT | TRBV28 | few | TRBJ1-4 | TRBD1
CASSTDRNTIYF | TGTGCCAGCTCAACGGACAGAAACACCATATATTTT | TRBV18 | - | TRBJ1-3 | -
CASSESGAGTGNTIYF | TGTGCCAGCAGTGAAAGCGGGGCAGGGACTGGAAACACCATATATTTT | TRBV6-1 | - | TRBJ1-3 | -